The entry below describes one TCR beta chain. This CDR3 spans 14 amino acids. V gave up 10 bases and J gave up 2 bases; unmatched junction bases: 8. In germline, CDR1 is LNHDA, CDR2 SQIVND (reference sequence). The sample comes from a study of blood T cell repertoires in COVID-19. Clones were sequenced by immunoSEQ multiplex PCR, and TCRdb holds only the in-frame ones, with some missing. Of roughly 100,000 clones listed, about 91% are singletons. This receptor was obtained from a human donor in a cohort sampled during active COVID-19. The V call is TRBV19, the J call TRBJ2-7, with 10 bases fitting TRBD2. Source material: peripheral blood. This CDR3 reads CATHSSGGAYEQYF. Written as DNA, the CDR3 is TGTGCCACGCACTCAAGCGGGGGGGCCTACGAGCAGTACTTC. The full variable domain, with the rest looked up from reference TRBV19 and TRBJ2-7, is DGGITQSPKYLFRKEGQNVTLSCEQNLNHDAMYWYRQDPGQGLRLIYYSQIVNDFQKGDIAEGYSVSREKKESFPLTVTSAQKNPTAFYLCATHSSGGAYEQYFGPGTRLTVT.